The rows below give T cell receptor beta chains drawn from one sample of a study of primary melanoma T cells and metastatic recurrence. The protocol was immunoSEQ multiplex PCR, while the TCRdb copy is restricted to in-frame clones and leaves out a portion. This table holds about 440 clones, around 79% found once. The sequencing input was melanoma tumor tissue. These receptors were collected from a human donor with melanoma. Each CDR3 is given with its conserved first and last residue. A D gene is named only where the DNA matches it firmly. Some rows mark clone size as missing; the rest say once, few, many or name a class of expanded clone.

DNA: TGTGCCTGGAGCCCAACTAAGGACAGCCCGAAGTATTTT
CDR3: CAWSPTKDSPKYF
J: TRBJ2-3
V: TRBV30
D: -
length: 13
size: once

DNA: TGTGCCTTGGGGGTGAACACTGAAGCTTTCTTT
CDR3: CALGVNTEAFF
J: TRBJ1-1
V: TRBV30
D: -
length: 11
size: once

DNA: TGTGCCAGCAGAGAGTCGGGACAGGCCTACAATGAGCAGTTCTTC
CDR3: CASRESGQAYNEQFF
J: TRBJ2-1
V: TRBV6-8
D: TRBD1
length: 15
size: -

DNA: TGTGCCAGCAGCCAGGACTTAAGCTCCTACAATGAGCAGTTCTTC
CDR3: CASSQDLSSYNEQFF
J: TRBJ2-1
V: TRBV6-8
D: -
length: 15
size: -

DNA: TGCGCCAGCAGCTTGGCAGGGCCTGGGGCCAACGTCCTGACTTTC
CDR3: CASSLAGPGANVLTF
J: TRBJ2-6
V: TRBV23-1
D: -
length: 15
size: -

DNA: TGTGCCAGCAGTAAACAGGGACTTACATATAATTCACCCCTCCACTTT
CDR3: CASSKQGLTYNSPLHF
J: TRBJ1-6
V: TRBV6-8
D: -
length: 16
size: -

DNA: TGTGCCAGCAGCGCAACCGGACGGGGATATGGTTCACCCCTCCACTTT
CDR3: CASSATGRGYGSPLHF
J: TRBJ1-6
V: TRBV11-3
D: -
length: 16
size: -

DNA: TGTGCCAGTACTTCATACGAAGCACTGAACACTGAAGCTTTCTTT
CDR3: CASTSYEALNTEAFF
J: TRBJ1-1
V: TRBV19
D: -
length: 15
size: once

DNA: TGTGCCAGCAGCTTCTGGGCCCTAAACACTGAAGCTTTCTTT
CDR3: CASSFWALNTEAFF
J: TRBJ1-1
V: TRBV11-3
D: -
length: 14
size: -

DNA: TGCGCCAGCAGCTATGGGGTGGAAGACGGCTACACCTTC
CDR3: CASSYGVEDGYTF
J: TRBJ1-2
V: TRBV23-1
D: -
length: 13
size: -

DNA: TGTGCCAGTAGTCGACAGGGGACGCGCGAGCAGTACTTC
CDR3: CASSRQGTREQYF
J: TRBJ2-7
V: TRBV19
D: TRBD1
length: 13
size: -

DNA: TGTGCCAGCAGCCAGGGGGGGCGGAGGTACGAGCAGTACTTC
CDR3: CASSQGGRRYEQYF
J: TRBJ2-7
V: TRBV28
D: -
length: 14
size: -

DNA: TGTGCCAGCAGTTATTCCGGGGGGGCCATCGGGGAGCTGTTTTTT
CDR3: CASSYSGGAIGELFF
J: TRBJ2-2
V: TRBV6-8
D: TRBD2
length: 15
size: -

DNA: TGTGCCAGCAGTTACGAGTGGAGCTCTGGGGCCAACGTCCTGACTTTC
CDR3: CASSYEWSSGANVLTF
J: TRBJ2-6
V: TRBV6-8
D: -
length: 16
size: -

DNA: TGCGCCAGCAGCTTAGGACAGGGGCCGCGAGAGCTGTTTTTT
CDR3: CASSLGQGPRELFF
J: TRBJ2-2
V: TRBV5-1
D: TRBD1
length: 14
size: -

DNA: TGTGCCTGGACAGGGGGCATCAATCAGCCCCAGCATTTT
CDR3: CAWTGGINQPQHF
J: TRBJ1-5
V: TRBV30
D: TRBD1
length: 13
size: -

DNA: TGCGCCAGCAGTCAATTGGGCCCGTACGGTTCACCCCTCCACTTT
CDR3: CASSQLGPYGSPLHF
J: TRBJ1-6
V: TRBV23-1
D: -
length: 15
size: -

DNA: TGTGCCAGCAGAACAGGGGGCAATCAGCCCCAGCATTTT
CDR3: CASRTGGNQPQHF
J: TRBJ1-5
V: TRBV6-8
D: TRBD1
length: 13
size: -

DNA: TGTGCCACCAATCAAGGGGCAGGGGGAAACACCATATATTTT
CDR3: CATNQGAGGNTIYF
J: TRBJ1-3
V: TRBV12-2
D: -
length: 14
size: few

DNA: TGTGCCAGTAATACCCTATACAGGGACACTGAAGCTTTCTTT
CDR3: CASNTLYRDTEAFF
J: TRBJ1-1
V: TRBV19
D: -
length: 14
size: -

DNA: TGTGCCAGCAGACCCTCGGGCGCGAATGAAAAACTGTTTTTT
CDR3: CASRPSGANEKLFF
J: TRBJ1-4
V: TRBV6-8
D: -
length: 14
size: -

DNA: TGTGCCAGCAGGAGACAGGTGAACACTGAAGCTTTCTTT
CDR3: CASRRQVNTEAFF
J: TRBJ1-1
V: TRBV6-8
D: -
length: 13
size: -

DNA: TGCGCCAGCAGCCTCTACAGTGTCGGGGCGAATTCACCCCTCCACTTT
CDR3: CASSLYSVGANSPLHF
J: TRBJ1-6
V: TRBV1
D: -
length: 16
size: -

DNA: TGTGCCAGCAGCTTGGGGCTTGCAACTAATGAAAAACTGTTTTTT
CDR3: CASSLGLATNEKLFF
J: TRBJ1-4
V: TRBV11-3
D: -
length: 15
size: -

DNA: TGTGCCAGCAGCAAAGCGACTAGCCCCGTCACAGATACGCAGTATTTT
CDR3: CASSKATSPVTDTQYF
J: TRBJ2-3
V: TRBV11-3
D: TRBD2
length: 16
size: -

DNA: TGTGCCAGCAAGGGGCTCAACTATGGCTACACCTTC
CDR3: CASKGLNYGYTF
J: TRBJ1-2
V: TRBV6-8
D: -
length: 12
size: -

DNA: TGTGCCAGCAGTGCCAGAACCCTAAGGGGGGAGCAGTACTTC
CDR3: CASSARTLRGEQYF
J: TRBJ2-7
V: TRBV6-8
D: -
length: 14
size: -

DNA: TGTGCCAGCAGCTTAACAGGGACTTTCTCCTACGAGCAGTACTTC
CDR3: CASSLTGTFSYEQYF
J: TRBJ2-7
V: TRBV11-3
D: -
length: 15
size: -

DNA: TGTGCCATCAGTGGGGGGGCAGGGGAAAAACTGTTTTTT
CDR3: CAISGGAGEKLFF
J: TRBJ1-4
V: TRBV6-8
D: -
length: 13
size: -

DNA: TGTGCCAGCACAAAAGGGACTAGAATGGACAATGAGCAGTTCTTC
CDR3: CASTKGTRMDNEQFF
J: TRBJ2-1
V: TRBV12-5
D: TRBD2
length: 15
size: -

DNA: TGTGCCAGTAGTCCCGACGTTCATACTGCCTACACCTTC
CDR3: CASSPDVHTAYTF
J: TRBJ1-2
V: TRBV19
D: -
length: 13
size: -

DNA: TGTGCCAGTAGTATAGTGGCAGGGGTATGGAATGAGCAGTTCTTC
CDR3: CASSIVAGVWNEQFF
J: TRBJ2-1
V: TRBV19
D: -
length: 15
size: once

DNA: TGTGCCATCACGGACGTTCTAGGCGGGGAGCTGTTTTTT
CDR3: CAITDVLGGELFF
J: TRBJ2-2
V: TRBV6-8
D: -
length: 13
size: once

DNA: TGTGCCAGCAGTTTTCTAAAACAGGGGGGTGAGCACTTC
CDR3: CASSFLKQGGEHF
J: TRBJ2-7
V: TRBV6-8
D: TRBD1
length: 13
size: -

DNA: TGTGCCAGCAGCTTAGTCGGGGGTTCCACGACCATATATTTT
CDR3: CASSLVGGSTTIYF
J: TRBJ1-3
V: TRBV11-3
D: -
length: 14
size: -

DNA: TGTGCCAGCAGTTTAGTCGGCCAGCCCCAGCATTTT
CDR3: CASSLVGQPQHF
J: TRBJ1-5
V: TRBV27
D: -
length: 12
size: -

DNA: TGTGCCAGCAGTCGACAGGGCGATCAGCCCCAGCATTTT
CDR3: CASSRQGDQPQHF
J: TRBJ1-5
V: TRBV25-1
D: TRBD1
length: 13
size: -

DNA: TGTGCCAGCAGTGCCGGGACAGGGGGCGCCGGCCAAGAGACCCAGTACTTC
CDR3: CASSAGTGGAGQETQYF
J: TRBJ2-5
V: TRBV28
D: TRBD1
length: 17
size: -

DNA: TGTGCCAGCAGTGACGGACACCGAAATTCACCCCTCCACTTT
CDR3: CASSDGHRNSPLHF
J: TRBJ1-6
V: TRBV6-8
D: -
length: 14
size: once

DNA: TGTGCCAGCAGTTTAGAGACCAGGGCGACCTATGGCTACACCTTC
CDR3: CASSLETRATYGYTF
J: TRBJ1-2
V: TRBV28
D: -
length: 15
size: -

DNA: TGTGCCAGCAGTCCCCACAGGGTAACCGGGGAGCTGTTTTTT
CDR3: CASSPHRVTGELFF
J: TRBJ2-2
V: TRBV28
D: -
length: 14
size: -

DNA: TGTGCCAGCAGCTTGGTCACACTAGCGATCACCGGGGAGCTGTTTTTT
CDR3: CASSLVTLAITGELFF
J: TRBJ2-2
V: TRBV11-3
D: TRBD2
length: 16
size: -

DNA: TGTGCCAGCAGCCCGAGGGGTTTCGGACAGGGTCGGTACGAGCAGTACTTC
CDR3: CASSPRGFGQGRYEQYF
J: TRBJ2-7
V: TRBV28
D: TRBD1
length: 17
size: -

DNA: TGTGCCAGACAGGGGGCCGGTGAGTACGAGCAGTACTTC
CDR3: CARQGAGEYEQYF
J: TRBJ2-7
V: TRBV28
D: TRBD1
length: 13
size: -

DNA: TGTGCCTGGAGACACGGGGTCAGCACAGATACGCAGTATTTT
CDR3: CAWRHGVSTDTQYF
J: TRBJ2-3
V: TRBV30
D: -
length: 14
size: few